These 4 T cell receptor beta chains originate from one sample sequenced in a study of CD8+CD57+ T cells in acquired aplastic anemia. The study profiled TCR beta VDJ and CDR3 using genomic DNA as template. One entry per CDR3 protein, called by TCRdb with MiXCR from the reads. The sample carries roughly 500,000 distinct CDR3 sequences, over 25% recorded once. Only patients with CD8+CD57+ cell expansion on flow cytometry were chosen for sequencing. Sequencing was done on a sample of sorted CD4+, CD8+, or CD8+CD57+ T cells (not recorded which) from PBMCs. The receptors come from a human donor with aplastic anemia.

This clonotype has ten or more counts. This chain joins TRBV2 and TRBJ2-7, with 13 bases identical to TRBD2. The V gene's germline CDR1 is SNHLY and CDR2 FYNNEI. V lost 1 base and J lost 3; bases outside the gene matches: 0. The CDR3 length is 15 residues. The CDR3 is CASSEGTSGSYEQYF. CDR3 nucleotides: TGTGCCAGCAGTGAAGGGACTAGCGGGAGCTACGAGCAGTACTTC. Together with reference TRBV2 and TRBJ2-7, the CDR3 gives the full variable domain: EPEVTQTPSHQVTQMGQEVILRCVPISNHLYFYWYRQILGQKVEFLVSFYNNEISEKSEIFDDQFSVERPDGSNFTLKIRSTKLEDSAMYFCASSEGTSGSYEQYFGPGTRLTVT.

This chain connects TRBV19 to TRBJ1-1; D ambiguous. Germline V gene sequence: CDR1 LNHDA, CDR2 SQIVND (reference sequence). The CDR3 spans 15 residues. Trimming removed 11 bases at V and 3 bases at J, with 22 bases between. This CDR3 is CAGRLGRERDTEAFF. The DNA of the CDR3 is TGTGCCGGTCGGCTTGGAAGGGAAAGGGACACTGAAGCTTTCTTT.

This clonotype was observed many times. The rearrangement joins TRBV2 to TRBJ2-1; D gene uncertain. Per the germline V gene, CDR1 is SNHLY and CDR2 is FYNNEI. The V gene lost 2 bases and the J gene lost 4 bases, with 6 bases spanning the gap. This CDR3 region has 13 residues. The CDR3 nucleotides are TGTGCCAGCAGTGAACGGCCTTACAATGAGCAGTTCTTC. This translates into CASSERPYNEQFF. Full variable domain (remainder filled in from reference TRBV2 and TRBJ2-1): EPEVTQTPSHQVTQMGQEVILRCVPISNHLYFYWYRQILGQKVEFLVSFYNNEISEKSEIFDDQFSVERPDGSNFTLKIRSTKLEDSAMYFCASSERPYNEQFFGPGTRLTVL.

In this sample, this clonotype turned up many times. V gene TRBV20-1 combines with J gene TRBJ2-1, with 11 positions matching TRBD2. The ends lost 5 bases at V and 4 bases at J; junction bases unmatched: 7. The germline V gene encodes CDR1 DFQATT and CDR2 SNEGSKA (reference sequence). CDR3 length: 15 residues. CDR3 loop: CSAQTTSGVYNEQFF. The CDR3, as DNA: TGCAGTGCTCAAACGACTAGCGGGGTTTACAATGAGCAGTTCTTC.